A selection of T cell receptor beta chains follows, all from one sample in a study of blood T cell repertoires in COVID-19. Assay used: immunoSEQ multiplex PCR; TCRdb lists only in-frame clones, some missing. The sample holds some 170,000 clones, 87% seen once. Sequencing was done on a sample of peripheral blood. The receptors shown here come from a woman in her sixties or seventies who had recovered from COVID-19. Each CDR3 is given with its conserved first and last residue.

V	J	CDR3
TRBV18	TRBJ2-7	CASSQSVAPTYEQYF
TRBV5-4	TRBJ2-1	CASSWGGPYNEQFF
TRBV7-8	TRBJ1-3	CASSLDGGFGNTIYF
TRBV5-1	TRBJ1-4	CASSNDLGQLEKLFF
TRBV3-1/TRBV3-2	TRBJ2-5	CASSPGHGGGNQETQYF
TRBV7-8	TRBJ1-1	CASSLDSVGATGGTEAFF
TRBV30	TRBJ1-1	CAWSLLGGDTEAFF
TRBV2	TRBJ2-4	CASSEIGGGYIQYF
TRBV9	TRBJ2-2	CASSVTSGYTGELFF
TRBV6-5	TRBJ2-5	CASSYLAASMETQYF
TRBV4-1	TRBJ2-2	CASSKGQGAVGELFF
TRBV2	TRBJ2-5	CASRPGLEEETQYF
TRBV5-6	TRBJ1-2	CASSPRAGYFGYTF
TRBV6-5	TRBJ2-3	CASSYVLTSETDTQYF
TRBV5-1	TRBJ2-7	CASSMGQTYEQYF
TRBV4-1	TRBJ2-2	CASSHVPGQGRPRGELFF
TRBV5-1	TRBJ2-3	CASSTPQGADTQYF
TRBV24-1	TRBJ2-3	CATSEPTSGGTDTQYF
TRBV5-1	TRBJ1-4	CASSLALSGEKLFF
TRBV9	TRBJ2-1	CASSTRQQGDSEQFF